This T cell receptor beta chain was retrieved from a study of CXCR3-negative and CXCR3-positive naive CD8 T cells. Findings and limits, study-wide: Both naive subsets had comparably high diversity; memory CD8+ cells much lower. Cryopreservation partially lowered CXCR3 expression, so most assays used fresh PBMCs. Naive subsets had comparable surface CD5, so TRB CDR3 properties gauged TCR strength. The study found more hydrophobic TRB CDR3s in CXCR3-positive naive cells than in CXCR3-negative naive cells.

The authors prepared UMI-labeled TRB cDNA libraries by 5' RACE. One entry per CDR3 protein, without DNA, is what TCRdb gives after re-calling the 5' RACE reads. There are about 6,900 distinct CDR3 sequences in the sample, with roughly 1.4% held by the top ten. Germline V gives CDR1 LNHDA, CDR2 SQIVND (reference sequence). The CDR3 is made up of 14 amino acids. A word on this clonotype: What it binds is unknown.

The receptor was isolated from a human donor in good health. Some clones in this sample may be carry-over from other donors' samples. The sequencing input was naive CXCR3+ CD8+ T cells from blood. Specified subset: CD45RO-CCR7+CD27+CD95- naive CD8+ T cells expressing CXCR3 (TNR3+). The chain uses TRBV19 and TRBJ2-7; with no DNA, the TCRdb D assignment of TRBD2 cannot be verified. The CDR3: CATSGLPKIHEQYF.